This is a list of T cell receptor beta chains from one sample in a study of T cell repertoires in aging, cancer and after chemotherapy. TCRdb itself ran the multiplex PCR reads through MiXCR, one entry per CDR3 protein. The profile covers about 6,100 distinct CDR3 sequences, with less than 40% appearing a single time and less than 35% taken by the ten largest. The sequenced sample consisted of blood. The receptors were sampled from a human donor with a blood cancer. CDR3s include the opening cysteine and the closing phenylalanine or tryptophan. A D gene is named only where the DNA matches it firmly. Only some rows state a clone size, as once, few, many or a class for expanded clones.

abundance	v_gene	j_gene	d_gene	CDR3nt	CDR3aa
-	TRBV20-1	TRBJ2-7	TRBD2	TGCAGTGCACCTACTAGCGGACACTCCTACAAGCAGTACTTC	CSAPTSGHSYKQYF
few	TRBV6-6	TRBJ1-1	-	TGTGCCAGCAGGTCCAGGGGTTTGGCTGAAGCTTTCTTT	CASRSRGLAEAFF
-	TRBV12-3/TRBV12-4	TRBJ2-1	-	TGTGCCAGCAGTTTTGGTAGGACGAGCTCCTACAATGAGCAGTTCTTC	CASSFGRTSSYNEQFF
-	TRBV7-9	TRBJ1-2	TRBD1	TGTGCCAGCAGTCCGGGACAGGAGGGGGGCTACACCTTC	CASSPGQEGGYTF
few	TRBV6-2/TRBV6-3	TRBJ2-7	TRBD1	TGTGCCAGCAGTCCCCCGTTTGGGACAGGGGGCTCCTACGAGCAGTACTTC	CASSPPFGTGGSYEQYF
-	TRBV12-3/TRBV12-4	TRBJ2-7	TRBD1	TGTGCCAGCAGTGCCCTGGACAGGGGGCCCTACGAGCAGTACTTC	CASSALDRGPYEQYF
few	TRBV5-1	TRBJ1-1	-	TGTGCCAGCCACCGCCGGGGGGCGGTAACTGAAGCTTTCTTT	CASHRRGAVTEAFF
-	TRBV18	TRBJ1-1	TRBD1	TGTGCCAGCTCGTCGCGCGGGACAGGGGATGGGAACACTGAAGCTTTCTTT	CASSSRGTGDGNTEAFF
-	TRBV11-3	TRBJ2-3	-	TGTGCCAGCAGCTTCGGGCACGGGAGCACAGATACGCAGTATTTT	CASSFGHGSTDTQYF
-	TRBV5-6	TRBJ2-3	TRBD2	TGTGCCAGAAGCTTGCTAGCGGGAGGGTTTGGCCGTGATACGCAGTATTTT	CARSLLAGGFGRDTQYF
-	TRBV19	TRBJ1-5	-	TGTGCCAGTAGTATAGGTGGAAGGGGCCAGCCCCAGCATTTT	CASSIGGRGQPQHF
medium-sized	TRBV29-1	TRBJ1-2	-	TGCAGCGTTGGGAGTTGGGGAGGCTACACCTTC	CSVGSWGGYTF
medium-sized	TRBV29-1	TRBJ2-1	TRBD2	TGCAGCGGTAGCGGGGGGACCTACAATGAGCAGTTCTTC	CSGSGGTYNEQFF
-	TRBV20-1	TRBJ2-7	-	TGCAGTGCTCCAGCGGTCGGGACATACTACGAGCAGTACTTC	CSAPAVGTYYEQYF
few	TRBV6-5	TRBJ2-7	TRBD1	TGTGCCAGCAGTGGAAGAACAGGGGTCTACGAGCAGTACTTC	CASSGRTGVYEQYF
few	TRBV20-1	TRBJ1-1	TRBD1	TGCAGTGCTAGATCCGGGACAGGAGAACACGCTGAAGCTTTCTTT	CSARSGTGEHAEAFF
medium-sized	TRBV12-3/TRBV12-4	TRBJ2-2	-	TGTGCCAGCAGTTTAAGTGCAACCGGGGAGCTGTTTTTT	CASSLSATGELFF
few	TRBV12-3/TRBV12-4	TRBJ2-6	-	TGTGCCAGCAGTCTAAGGGGGCGGAGGGCTTTCTCTGGGGCCAACGTCCTGACTTTC	CASSLRGRRAFSGANVLTF
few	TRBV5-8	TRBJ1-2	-	TGTGCCAGCAGCTTACAGGGAAACATGGGAGGCTACACCTTC	CASSLQGNMGGYTF
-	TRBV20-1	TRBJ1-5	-	TGCAGTGGGGCCCGACGGAATCAGCCCCAGCATTTT	CSGARRNQPQHF
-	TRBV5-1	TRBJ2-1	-	TGCGCCAGCAGCCTAATTGGAGGGACAGTTCATGAGCAGTTCTTC	CASSLIGGTVHEQFF
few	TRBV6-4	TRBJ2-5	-	TGTGCCAGCACCGAGGGGGACTCGCGCCTGAGGGCGGAGACCCAGTACTTC	CASTEGDSRLRAETQYF
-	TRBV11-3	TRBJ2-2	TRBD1	TGTGCCAGCAGCTTCGGACAGGCGTCCACCGGGGAGCTGTTTTTT	CASSFGQASTGELFF
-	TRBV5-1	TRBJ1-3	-	TGCGCCAGCAGCTTGGATCTTGTTGGAAACACCATATATTTT	CASSLDLVGNTIYF
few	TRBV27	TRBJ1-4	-	TGTGCCAGCAGTTTATCGCGGAGGACTAATGAAAAACTGTTTTTT	CASSLSRRTNEKLFF
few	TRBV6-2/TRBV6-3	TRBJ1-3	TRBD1	TGTGCCAGCAGCCCGGACAGGGGGTTAGGAAACACCATATATTTT	CASSPDRGLGNTIYF
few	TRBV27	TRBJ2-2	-	TGTGCCAGCAGGTTCCTTGGCACCGGGGAGCTGTTTTTT	CASRFLGTGELFF
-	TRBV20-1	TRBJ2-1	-	TGCAGTGCTAGAAGCCGGGGGAGCTCCTACAATGAGCAGTTCTTC	CSARSRGSSYNEQFF
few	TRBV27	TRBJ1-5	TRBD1	TGTGCCAGCAGTTTGACGGGACAGGGGAACAATCAGCCCCAGCATTTT	CASSLTGQGNNQPQHF
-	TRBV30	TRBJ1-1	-	TGTGCCTGGCGGTTTGAGGCAGACACTGAAGCTTTCTTT	CAWRFEADTEAFF
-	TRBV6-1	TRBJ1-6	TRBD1	TGTGCCAGCAGCCAGGGGGCTAATTCACCCCGCCACTTT	CASSQGANSPRHF
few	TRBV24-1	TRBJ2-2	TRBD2	TGTGCCACCAGTGACCCTAGCGGAGGCAAAGGGAACACCGGGGAGCTGTTTTTT	CATSDPSGGKGNTGELFF
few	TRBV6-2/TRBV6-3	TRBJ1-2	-	TGTGCCAGCAGTTCACAGGGCGGCTACACCTTC	CASSSQGGYTF
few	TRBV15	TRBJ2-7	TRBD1	TGTGCCACCAGCAGACTGGACAGGGGTGGGCGCGAGCAGTACTTC	CATSRLDRGGREQYF
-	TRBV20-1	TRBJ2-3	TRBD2	TGCAGTGCTAGCATAGCGGGAGGGCCGTTAGATACGCAGTATTTT	CSASIAGGPLDTQYF
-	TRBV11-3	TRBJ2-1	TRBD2	TGTGCCAGCAGCTCCCCTAGCGGGAGGGACAATGAGCAGTTCTTC	CASSSPSGRDNEQFF
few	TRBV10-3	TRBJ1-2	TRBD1	TGTGCCATGGACAAGACAGGGGGCAATGGCTACACCTTC	CAMDKTGGNGYTF
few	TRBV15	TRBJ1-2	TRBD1	TGTGCCACCAGCAGGGCGGACAGGGTGGATGGCTACACCTTC	CATSRADRVDGYTF
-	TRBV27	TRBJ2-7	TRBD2	TGTGCCAGCACCATCTCCGGGGGGGACGGATCCTACGAGCAGTACTTC	CASTISGGDGSYEQYF
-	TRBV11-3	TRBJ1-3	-	TGTGCCAGCAGCTTAGGGGGAGCAGTAAACACCATATATTTT	CASSLGGAVNTIYF
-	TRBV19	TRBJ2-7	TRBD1	TGTGCCAGTAGTATTCGGGACAGCCACTACGAGCAGTACTTC	CASSIRDSHYEQYF
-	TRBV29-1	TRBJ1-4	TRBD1	TGCAGCGTCGGTGGACAGGGGGTGCACACTAATGAAAAACTGTTTTTT	CSVGGQGVHTNEKLFF
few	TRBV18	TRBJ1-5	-	TGTGCCAGCTCACCCCCTGGGTTGGGGCGTCAAAATCAGCCCCAGCATTTT	CASSPPGLGRQNQPQHF
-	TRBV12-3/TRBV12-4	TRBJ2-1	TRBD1	TGTGCCACCAGTGATTCAGGGGACAGGATTCGGAATGAGCAGTTCTTC	CATSDSGDRIRNEQFF
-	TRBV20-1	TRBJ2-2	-	TGCAGTGCTAGAGATGGCGGTTCGAACACCGGGGAGCTGTTTTTT	CSARDGGSNTGELFF
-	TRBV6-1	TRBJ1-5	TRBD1	TGTGCCAGCAGTCCGCGACAGGGGTCGGGGCAGCCCCAGCATTTT	CASSPRQGSGQPQHF
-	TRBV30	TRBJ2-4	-	TGTGCCTGGAGTGTAACGACCTTAAGCATTCAGTACTTC	CAWSVTTLSIQYF
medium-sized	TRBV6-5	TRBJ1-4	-	TGTGCCAGCCGTGTGGGTGAAAAACTGTTTTTT	CASRVGEKLFF
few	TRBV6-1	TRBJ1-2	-	TGTGCCAGCAGTGAAAGAGACGGGAACTATGGCTACACCTTC	CASSERDGNYGYTF
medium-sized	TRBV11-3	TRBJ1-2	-	TGTGCCAGCAGCTCTAGGGGAAACTATGGCTACACCTTC	CASSSRGNYGYTF
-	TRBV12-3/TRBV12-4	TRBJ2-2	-	TGTGCCAGCAGTAGGCGCGCGAACACCGGGGAGCTGTTTTTT	CASSRRANTGELFF
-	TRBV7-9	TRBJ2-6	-	TGTGCCAGCAGCTTGGCCGGGGCCAACGTCCTGACTTTC	CASSLAGANVLTF
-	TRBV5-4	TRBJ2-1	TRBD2	TGTGCCAGCAGCTTGGTTGGGGGGGGGAATGAGCAGTTCTTC	CASSLVGGGNEQFF
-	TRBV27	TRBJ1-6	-	TGTGCCAGCAGTTCTAGGGGCCCGCTGGGACCGGACAATTCACCCCTCCACTTT	CASSSRGPLGPDNSPLHF
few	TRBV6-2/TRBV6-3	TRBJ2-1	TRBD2	TGTGCCAGCAGAGCGGGGGGGACCAGGGGTGAGCAGTTCTTC	CASRAGGTRGEQFF
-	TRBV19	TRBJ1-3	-	TGTGCCAGTAGCCCTTCTGAAGCGGGATTGACTGTCGGAAACACCATATATTTT	CASSPSEAGLTVGNTIYF
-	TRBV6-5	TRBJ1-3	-	TGTGCCAGCAGTCGCCTGAGCGGTATCTCTGGAAACACCATATATTTT	CASSRLSGISGNTIYF
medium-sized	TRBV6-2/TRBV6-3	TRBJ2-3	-	TGTGCCAGCGGGTTCAGCACAGATACGCAGTATTTT	CASGFSTDTQYF
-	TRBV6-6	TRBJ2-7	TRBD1	TGTGCCAGCAGCCCCGCGGGACAGGGGCACGAGCAGTACTTC	CASSPAGQGHEQYF